Presented here are 4 T cell receptor beta chains from one specimen sequenced in a study of chemoradiotherapy in HPV16-positive cancers. Assay used: immunoSEQ multiplex PCR; TCRdb lists only in-frame clones, some missing. The sample consists of several thousand clones, over 60% of them appearing once. The input for sequencing was tumor tissue, taken from a patient who underwent chemoradiotherapy. The receptors derive from a human donor with HPV-associated anogenital cancer.

CDR3 residues: CAWSLLLANEQYF. The CDR3 coding sequence is TGTGCCTGGAGTCTACTTCTAGCGAACGAGCAGTACTTC. The chain uses TRBV30 and TRBJ2-7, with a weak D call TRBD2 (6 bases). CDR1 and CDR2 from the germline V gene are GTSNPN and SVGIG (reference sequence). The CDR3 sequence is 13 residues long. The V end was cut by 2 bases, the J end by 5 bases, with 13 bases between.

This chain uses TRBV7-3 with TRBJ1-2, with TRBD1 as a possible D gene (6 bases). There are 14 residues in the CDR3. Germline CDR1 is SGHTA and CDR2 is FQGTGA. V lost 4 bases and J lost 5, with 14 bases in between. The CDR3 bases are TGTGCCAGCAGCTCGACAGGCGGGGAATATGGCTACACCTTC. Protein sequence: CASSSTGGEYGYTF.

The CDR3 sequence: CASSSRQPGDYEQYF. For the CDR3, the DNA is TGTGCCAGCAGTTCCCGACAGCCCGGCGACTACGAGCAGTACTTC. V and J are TRBV27 and TRBJ2-7; D is possibly TRBD1 (5 bases). The ends were cut back, 4 bases at V and 3 bases at J, with 16 bases in the middle. The germline V gene encodes CDR1 MNHEY and CDR2 SMNVEV (reference sequence). CDR3 size: 15 residues.

The J gene is TRBJ1-1, the V gene TRBV2; TRBD1 is a possible D gene (5 bases). This CDR3 has 12 residues. Trimming removed 2 bases from V and 6 bases from J, with 7 bases in between. Looked up from germline, CDR1 is SNHLY and CDR2 is FYNNEI. The CDR3 DNA reads TGTGCCAGCAGTGAACAGGGAGCTGAAGCTTTCTTT. The encoded protein is CASSEQGAEAFF.